The 9 T cell receptor beta chains reported below all come from one sample, sequenced in a study of beta chain features in type 1 diabetes. Expressed TCRB transcripts were sequenced, since all the RNA that had been isolated was reverse transcribed. Generated by immunoSEQ multiplex PCR, the TCRdb table keeps only in-frame clones and is missing some. The sample has hundreds of thousands of clones, about 15% seen once. The material sequenced was central memory CD4+ T cells from blood. The receptors were gathered from a man aged 25 to 40 in good health.

The chain employs TRBV19 and TRBJ1-5, with a tentative D call TRBD1 (5 bases). CDR3 length: 20 residues. Germline CDR1 is LNHDA and CDR2 is SQIVND (reference sequence). Deletions cut 6 bases from V and 3 bases from J, with 30 bases between. CDR3 region: CASSSTGGAGLRILNQPQHF. The CDR3 nucleotides are TGTGCCAGTAGCTCCACGGGGGGTGCCGGCCTAAGGATCCTCAATCAGCCCCAGCATTTT.

In this sample, this clone turned up a few times. The V and J genes are TRBV15 and TRBJ2-7; no clear D gene. Trimming took 3 bases from V and 0 from J, leaving 9 bases between them. From germline, CDR1 is LNHNV and CDR2 YYDKDF (reference sequence). This CDR3 is built from 14 residues. CDR3 sequence (DNA): TGTGCCACCAGCAGCAGATATGGCTCCTACGAGCAGTACTTC. Residues: CATSSRYGSYEQYF. Combining the CDR3 with reference TRBV15 and TRBJ2-7 gives the whole variable domain DAMVIQNPRYQVTQFGKPVTLSCSQTLNHNVMYWYQQKSSQAPKLLFHYYDKDFNNEADTPDNFQSRRPNTSFCFLDIRSPGLGDTAMYLCATSSRYGSYEQYFGPGTRLTVT.

This clone was recorded a few times. The gene calls are TRBV2 and TRBJ1-2, with D uncertain. Germline CDR1 SNHLY, CDR2 FYNNEI. V was cut by 1 base and J by 4 bases, with 10 bases left in between. The CDR3 consists of 14 residues. The CDR3 reads CASSEGRLSYGYTF. In DNA, the CDR3 is TGTGCCAGCAGTGAAGGCAGGTTAAGCTATGGCTACACCTTC.

The chain has TRBV6-1 and TRBJ2-2, with D perhaps TRBD2 (5 bases). The CDR3 is made up of 14 amino acids. CDR1 is MNHNS and CDR2 is SASEGT in the germline V gene. V shed 7 bases and J shed 0 bases, with 9 bases lying between them. The CDR3, as DNA: TGTGCCAGCAAGCTGGACTCGAACACCGGGGAGCTGTTTTTT. Protein: CASKLDSNTGELFF.

This clone turned up a few times. The CDR3: CASSYRVGPLHF. CDR3 coding DNA: TGTGCCAGCAGTTACCGGGTGGGCCCCCTCCACTTT. The chain is built from TRBV6-6 and TRBJ1-6; D is unresolved. The CDR3 is made up of 12 amino acids. In germline, CDR1 is MNHNY, CDR2 SVGAGI (reference sequence). V lost 2 bases and J 13 bases, leaving 9 bases between the germline ends.

V gene TRBV7-2 combines with J gene TRBJ2-3; perhaps TRBD1 as D (5 bases). V lost 4 bases and J lost 2, with 10 bases in between. The length of the CDR3 is 14 residues. Germline V gene data show CDR1 as SGHTA and CDR2 as FQGNSA. Written as DNA, the CDR3 is TGTGCCAGCAGCTCACTTGGGGCCACAGATACGCAGTATTTT. It yields the protein CASSSLGATDTQYF.

This clone has only a few counts. CDR3 DNA sequence: TGTGCCAGCAGTTCGTTAGGGGAGGGCACTGAAGCTTTCTTT. This sequence encodes CASSSLGEGTEAFF. The chain recombines TRBV27 with TRBJ1-1; possible D gene TRBD1, 5 bases. V dropped 4 bases and J dropped 4 bases, with 13 bases sitting between them. The V gene's germline CDR1 is MNHEY and CDR2 SMNVEV (reference sequence). The CDR3 extends over 14 amino acids.

Remarks on this clone: Other DNA variants within this sample encode the same CDR3. The chain's CDR3 is CASSPPTQQETQYF. In DNA form, the CDR3 reads TGTGCCAGCTCACCACCAACACAACAAGAGACCCAGTACTTC. The chain employs TRBV18 and TRBJ2-5; D call uncertain. The germline V and J ends were trimmed by 0 bases and 2 bases, with 7 bases remaining between them. Germline CDR1 KGHSH, CDR2 LQKENI. The CDR3 covers 14 residues.

This clone was seen only a few times. V usage is TRBV2 and J usage is TRBJ1-6; D unclear. The CDR3 runs to 13 residues. Trimming took 6 bases from V and 11 from J, leaving 14 bases between them. Germline CDR1 SNHLY, CDR2 FYNNEI. The CDR3 is CASRSDGGTPLHF. For the CDR3, the DNA is TGTGCCAGCAGATCGGACGGAGGCACACCCCTCCACTTT.